The 27 T cell receptor beta chains below were found in one sample sequenced in a study of graft-versus-host responses after intestinal transplantation. The assay was immunoSEQ multiplex PCR, and TCRdb's table has in-frame clones only and misses some. The repertoire holds 10,000 to 15,000 clones, approximately 94% seen once, with around 4% in the top ten. Sequencing was performed on PBMCs, taken 1032 days after intestinal transplantation. All receptors derive from a human patient who received an intestinal transplant, so some T cells may come from the graft donor.

The chain links TRBV6-1 to TRBJ1-3; D not resolved. The CDR3 is made up of 12 amino acids. From germline, CDR1 is MNHNS and CDR2 SASEGT. Trimming pared 7 bases from V and 5 bases from J, leaving 9 bases between. This CDR3 is CASTENRNTIYF. CDR3 nucleotides: TGTGCCAGCACCGAAAACAGAAACACCATATATTTT.

V is TRBV6-4 and J is TRBJ2-7; TRBD1 is a possible D gene (6 bases). CDR1 and CDR2 (germline): MRHNA, SNTAGT. Trimming took 4 bases from V and 5 from J, leaving 15 bases between them. This CDR3 contains 14 residues. DNA for the CDR3: TGTGCCAGCAGTGGCCCGGACAGTAAAAACGAGCAGTACTTC. It translates to CASSGPDSKNEQYF.

V gene TRBV6-6 combines with J gene TRBJ1-2; D is possibly TRBD1 (6 bases). Trimming pared 6 bases from V and 8 bases from J, leaving 19 bases between. Germline loops: CDR1 MNHNY, CDR2 SVGAGI (reference sequence). The CDR3 is 14 amino acids. CDR3 loop: CASSPQTGPRGYTF. The CDR3 DNA reads as TGTGCCAGCAGCCCCCAGACAGGACCACGAGGCTACACCTTC.

The chain carries TRBV6-5 and TRBJ1-2; 10 bases fit TRBD1. This CDR3 region has 15 residues. The junction had 5 bases not matched to a gene; V was cut back by 4 bases and J by 3 bases. The V gene's germline CDR1 is MNHEY and CDR2 SVGAGI. The DNA for the CDR3 is TGTGCCAGCAGTTGGGGGACAGGGGTGGACTATGGCTACACCTTC. Its protein is CASSWGTGVDYGYTF.

The chain links TRBV9 to TRBJ2-1; no firm D call. Germline V gives CDR1 SGDLS, CDR2 YYNGEE. V lost 0 bases to trimming and J lost 8 bases, with 6 bases between them. The CDR3 is 12 residues long. The CDR3 DNA reads TGTGCCAGCAGCGTAGGCATCCATGAGCAGTTCTTC. Protein product: CASSVGIHEQFF.

The chain links TRBV19 to TRBJ2-2; D not certain. Germline CDR1 reads LNHDA; CDR2 reads SQIVND (reference sequence). The CDR3 sequence is 11 residues long. Trimming pared 3 bases from V and 10 bases from J, leaving 6 bases between. The CDR3 loop reads CASSIFAELFF. The CDR3 DNA follows: TGTGCCAGTAGTATTTTTGCGGAGCTGTTTTTT. Full variable domain (rest looked up from reference TRBV19 and TRBJ2-2): DGGITQSPKYLFRKEGQNVTLSCEQNLNHDAMYWYRQDPGQGLRLIYYSQIVNDFQKGDIAEGYSVSREKKESFPLTVTSAQKNPTAFYLCASSIFAELFFGEGSRLTVL.

The rearrangement links TRBV18 to TRBJ1-1; no clear D. The ends were cut back, 2 bases at V and 4 bases at J, with 29 bases in the middle. Germline values: CDR1 KGHSH, CDR2 LQKENI. The CDR3 runs to 20 residues. Here the CDR3 reads CASSPVYPGLSPALSTEAFF. CDR3 DNA sequence: TGTGCCAGCTCACCAGTATATCCCGGACTGAGCCCAGCGCTGAGCACTGAAGCTTTCTTT.

The V gene is TRBV2, the J gene TRBJ2-1; 12 bases match TRBD2. The CDR3 runs 14 residues. Germline V gene data show CDR1 as SNHLY and CDR2 as FYNNEI. The junction had 6 bases not matched to a gene; V was cut back by 7 bases and J by 8 bases. The CDR3 nucleotides are TGTGCCAGCACGCTAGCGGGGGGGCGGGATGAGCAGTTCTTC. This encodes CASTLAGGRDEQFF.

This CDR3 is CASSFGPGNQETQYF. The CDR3 nucleotides read TGTGCCAGCAGTTTTGGGCCAGGAAACCAAGAGACCCAGTACTTC. The chain is built from TRBV28 and TRBJ2-5; no clear D. The CDR3 loop spans 15 amino acids. Germline CDR1 is MDHEN and CDR2 is SYDVKM. With 3 bases removed from V and 0 bases from J, the gap between germline ends came to 11 bases.

The chain couples TRBV5-1 to TRBJ2-7, with D possibly being TRBD1 (5 bases). The CDR3 sequence is 14 residues long. Germline V CDR1 and CDR2: SGHRS, YFSETQ. Between the trimmed V and J ends, which lost 0 bases and 0 bases, there was a span of 7 bases. CDR3 in amino acids: CASSLGQSSYEQYF. CDR3 nucleotides: TGCGCCAGCAGCTTGGGACAGAGCTCCTACGAGCAGTACTTC. Together with reference TRBV5-1 and TRBJ2-7, the CDR3 gives the full variable domain: KAGVTQTPRYLIKTRGQQVTLSCSPISGHRSVSWYQQTPGQGLQFLFEYFSETQRNKGNFPGRFSGRQFSNSRSEMNVSTLELGDSALYLCASSLGQSSYEQYFGPGTRLTVT.

The chain employs TRBV12-5 and TRBJ1-1; D perhaps matches TRBD1 (6 bases). Germline V lookup: CDR1 LGHNT, CDR2 FRNRAP. This CDR3 has 14 residues. Deletions cut 4 bases from V and 1 base from J, with 10 bases between. The CDR3 DNA reads as TGTGCTAGTGGTTGGAACAGGGCGAACACTGAAGCTTTCTTT. Residues: CASGWNRANTEAFF. The full variable domain, with the rest looked up from reference TRBV12-5 and TRBJ1-1, is DARVTQTPRHKVTEMGQEVTMRCQPILGHNTVFWYRQTMMQGLELLAYFRNRAPLDDSGMPKDRFSAEMPDATLATLKIQPSEPRDSAVYFCASGWNRANTEAFFGQGTRLTVV.

The chain has TRBV13 and TRBJ1-2; D remains unclear. The CDR3 covers 14 residues. V was shortened by 1 base and J by 6 bases, with 12 bases between the two germline ends. CDR1 PRHDT and CDR2 FYEKMQ come from the germline V gene (reference sequence). The CDR3 region has the DNA TGTGCCAGCAGCTTAGAAGGTGTGGGAAATGGCTACACCTTC. It encodes CASSLEGVGNGYTF.

The CDR3 is CASSRTISTDTQYF. Here the CDR3 DNA reads TGTGCCAGCAGCCGGACAATCAGCACAGATACGCAGTATTTT. The gene calls are TRBV7-9 and TRBJ2-3; D is perhaps TRBD1 (5 bases). The germline gives CDR1 SEHNR, CDR2 FQNEAQ (reference sequence). Trimming took off 5 bases at V and 0 bases at J, with 9 bases between the two ends. The CDR3 totals 14 residues.

The rearrangement links TRBV4-2 to TRBJ2-7; possible D gene TRBD2, 6 bases. This CDR3 has 16 amino acids. With 4 bases removed from V and 1 base from J, the gap between germline ends came to 17 bases. The germline CDR1 and CDR2 sequences are LGHNA and YNFKEQ. The CDR3 loop reads CASSPEEGSPSYEQYF. The DNA for the CDR3 is TGTGCCAGCAGCCCGGAGGAGGGGTCGCCTTCCTACGAGCAGTACTTC.

The chain combines TRBV5-1 with TRBJ2-2; TRBD1 might be the D (5 bases). This CDR3 is 14 amino acids long. CDR1 SGHRS and CDR2 YFSETQ come from the germline V gene. Trimming removed 3 bases at V and 7 bases at J, with 13 bases between. The CDR3 DNA is TGCGCCAGCAGCTCCCAGGGTCAGGACGGGGAGCTGTTTTTT. Translating gives CASSSQGQDGELFF.

A few counts support this clone. This chain uses TRBV9 with TRBJ1-6; a possible D gene is TRBD1 (5 bases). The CDR3 is 15 amino acids. V was trimmed by 2 bases and J by 7 bases, leaving 13 bases between them. CDR1 and CDR2 from the germline V gene are SGDLS and YYNGEE. This chain's CDR3 is CASSVQRQPNSPLHF. The CDR3, as DNA: TGTGCCAGCAGCGTTCAGAGACAGCCGAATTCACCCCTCCACTTT.

This chain links TRBV4-2 with TRBJ1-3; no clear D. The V and J ends lost 5 bases and 2 bases respectively, with 13 bases between them. The CDR3 has 15 amino acids. Germline CDR1 and CDR2: LGHNA and YNFKEQ. The CDR3, as DNA: TGTGCCAGCAGCTTGGCGGGATCCCCTGGAAACACCATATATTTT. Protein: CASSLAGSPGNTIYF.

The rearrangement links TRBV7-3 to TRBJ1-1, with TRBD1 as a possible D gene (5 bases). Germline loops: CDR1 SGHTA, CDR2 FQGTGA. V was cut by 4 bases and J by 0 bases, with 6 bases left in between. The CDR3 is 13 residues long. The chain's CDR3 is CASSSGMNTEAFF. The CDR3, as DNA: TGTGCCAGCAGCTCAGGGATGAACACTGAAGCTTTCTTT.

The chain uses TRBV13 and TRBJ1-4, with 10 nucleotides matching TRBD1. Losses at the gene ends were 7 bases for V and 8 bases for J; bases not matched to a gene: 10. CDR3 length equals 15 residues. CDR1 is PRHDT and CDR2 is FYEKMQ in the germline V gene (reference sequence). CDR3 in amino acids: CASTNPGQGREKLFF. The CDR3 DNA follows: TGTGCCAGCACTAACCCGGGACAGGGGCGCGAAAAACTGTTTTTT.

Worth noting for this clone: The sample has other DNA sequences that encode this CDR3 too. The DNA for the CDR3 is TGTGCCAGCAGCGCAGCGGGGGGTCCAACCAACTATGGCTACACCTTC. Its protein is CASSAAGGPTNYGYTF. V gene TRBV9 combines with J gene TRBJ1-2; tentatively, D is TRBD1 (5 bases). This CDR3 comprises 16 residues. CDR1 is SGDLS and CDR2 is YYNGEE in the germline V gene. V was cut by 3 bases and J by 2 bases, with 17 bases left in between.

This clone was recorded only once. The V call is TRBV10-1, the J call TRBJ1-1, with D possibly matching TRBD1 (5 bases). This CDR3 region has 13 residues. CDR1 is WNHNN and CDR2 is SYGVQD in the germline V gene (reference sequence). The ends were cut back, 6 bases at V and 1 base at J, with 9 bases in the middle. CDR3 sequence reads: CASRRGSNTEAFF. In DNA form, the CDR3 reads TGCGCCAGCAGGCGGGGGTCGAACACTGAAGCTTTCTTT.

There are a few counts of this clone. This chain connects TRBV2 to TRBJ1-6, with D unclear. This CDR3 contains 14 residues. Trimming stripped 7 bases from V and 5 bases from J, with 12 bases between. From germline, CDR1 is SNHLY and CDR2 FYNNEI. The CDR3 sequence is CASTNGYHNSPLHF. In nucleotides, the CDR3 is TGTGCCAGCACCAATGGATACCATAATTCACCCCTCCACTTT.

The CDR3: CASSARRPSGNTIYF. The CDR3, as DNA: TGTGCCAGCAGTGCCAGGAGGCCCTCTGGAAACACCATATATTTT. The chain has TRBV6-1 and TRBJ1-3; D gene ambiguous. The CDR3 totals 15 residues. The germline CDR1 and CDR2 sequences are MNHNS and SASEGT. V lost 4 bases and J 0 bases, leaving 10 bases between the germline ends.

The genes are TRBV7-9 and TRBJ1-6, with D possibly being TRBD1 (5 bases). The CDR3 covers 16 residues. In germline, CDR1 is SEHNR, CDR2 FQNEAQ (reference sequence). Trimming removed 7 bases at V and 7 bases at J, with 20 bases between. The CDR3 region has the DNA TGTGCCAGCACTAGGACGGGGGGTATGGAGAATTCACCCCTCCACTTT. Protein sequence: CASTRTGGMENSPLHF. Full variable domain (outside the CDR3, taken from reference TRBV7-9 and TRBJ1-6): DTGVSQNPRHKITKRGQNVTFRCDPISEHNRLYWYRQTLGQGPEFLTYFQNEAQLEKSRLLSDRFSAERPKGSFSTLEIQRTEQGDSAMYLCASTRTGGMENSPLHFGNGTRLTVT.

The chain links TRBV6-1 to TRBJ1-2, with 10 bases fitting TRBD1. The germline CDR1 and CDR2 sequences are MNHNS and SASEGT. The CDR3 runs to 15 residues. Germline trimming cut 6 bases from V and 4 bases from J; bases unmatched to any gene: 8. The CDR3 loop is CASSKGGQGSYGYTF. CDR3 DNA: TGTGCCAGCAGCAAGGGGGGACAGGGGAGCTATGGCTACACCTTC.

This rearrangement joins TRBV19 to TRBJ2-2; weak D call: TRBD2 (6 bases). The V gene lost 11 bases and the J gene lost 0 bases, with 22 bases spanning the gap. The CDR3 sequence is 17 residues long. Germline assignment: CDR1 LNHDA and CDR2 SQIVND (reference sequence). Written as DNA, the CDR3 is TGTGCCCGCCACAGAGATGGGACGGGGGCGAACACCGGGGAGCTGTTTTTT. The encoded protein is CARHRDGTGANTGELFF.

The rearrangement links TRBV5-1 to TRBJ1-2, with 7 bases lining up with TRBD1. This CDR3 contains 15 residues. Trimming removed 0 bases from V and 2 bases from J; junction bases left unmatched: 4. Germline CDR1 reads SGHRS; CDR2 reads YFSETQ. CDR3 nucleotide sequence: TGCGCCAGCAGCTTGGGACAGGGCGACAACTATGGCTACACCTTC. This sequence encodes CASSLGQGDNYGYTF.